This note documents a single T cell receptor beta chain sequence. No antigen is known for it. This entry is derived from a study of response to subunit inactivated influenza vaccine. Study outcomes and limitations: Seasonal influenza vaccination, on each occasion, was suggested by the authors to recruit few new T cells.

TCRdb passed the RT-PCR reads through MiXCR, listing each CDR3 protein once. The data contain about 500,000 distinct CDR3 sequences, 16% of them singletons. The V gene lost 4 bases and the J gene lost 7 bases, with 26 bases spanning the gap. This CDR3 contains 18 residues. Germline lookup yields CDR1 PRHDT and CDR2 FYEKMQ (reference sequence). This TCR derives from a man aged 50 to 75 who received an inactivated influenza vaccine. Material: CD4+ T cells sorted from PBMCs, obtained about 23 months after vaccination. This rearrangement joins TRBV13 to TRBJ2-1, with D tentatively TRBD1 (5 bases). CDR3 sequence: CASSSRPRQRFFGNEQFF. In DNA form, the CDR3 reads TGTGCCAGCAGCTCTAGGCCGCGACAGCGCTTTTTCGGAAATGAGCAGTTCTTC.